This TCR beta chain comes out of a study of shared clonotypes between healthy human individuals (dated by TCRdb to between 2020 and 2021). With respect to the entire study: The cohort comprised a couple of women and a few men aged 18 to 49 years. For each donor, CD4 naive and CD4 memory were each run on three plates, CD8 naive on two plates, and CD8 memory on one plate. Blood TCR repertoires of a handful of healthy adults were deeply sequenced to estimate repertoire size and the extent of clonotype sharing between individuals. To increase sequencing depth and limit assay-specific biases, TCR repertoire library preparation and sequencing were carried out by different laboratories using diverse techniques. Per donor, leukapheresis produced somewhere between about 0.94 and 8.9 billion PBMCs.

CDR1 and CDR2 are read off the germline V gene as KGHSH and LQKENI. V and J lose 6 bases and 1 base, and a span of 15 bases separates them. Its CDR3 holds 15 amino acids, cysteine through phenylalanine. Kept here is only the CDR3 DNA, which spans 45 bases and is read in frame from base 1. Using the deep immunoSEQ assay, multiplex PCR amplified TCR CDR3 regions from genomic DNA. Extracted genomic DNA from each cell subset was distributed evenly across all wells of several immunoSEQ 96-well plates, and each plate was treated as a replicate. For sorted subsets, roughly 200 ng genomic DNA, equal to 30,000 or so T cell genomes, was loaded into each replicate PCR. Purified libraries were quantified with a Qubit 3.0 fluorometer, sized on a Bioanalyzer 2100, and re-quantified with the KAPA Library Quantification kit. A separate single-read 150-cycle Illumina NextSeq 550 flow cell was used to sequence each immunoSEQ 96-well plate. In the source study's methods: Because only junctional sequences without quality scores were contained in the immunoSEQ output, filtering matching that applied to full-length reads could not be performed. To assign V/J genes and CDR3, sequences were annotated using PyIR, a Python wrapper for IgBLAST v1.9, with IMGT germline references. Any read was removed if the V/J assignment was weak (E-value above 1e-6), the CDR3 was missing, or the read contained stop codons, out-of-frame junctions, or ambiguous translated residues. V3J clonotypes were defined as sequences sharing an identical inferred V gene, J gene, and CDR3 amino acid sequence. Percentage overlap between repertoires was calculated by dividing the number of shared unique clonotypes by the size of the smaller repertoire. Repertoire richness was assessed with RTK rarefaction, the Chao1 estimator, and Recon v2.1 estimates of unobserved clonotypes. Generation probabilities were computed with OLGA for all TCRbeta clonotypes obtained by the gDNA method from a few donors. TCRdb mirrors the immuneACCESS table, restricted to in-frame sequences. Some clones are absent from its copies; in checked studies, under half trace to an unresolved V gene, and the reason for the others is unknown. That table furnishes V, J and clone size, whereas the DNA furnished D and trimming. The sample table shows approximately 2.1 million clones, and 90% to 95% are seen once. The ten largest clones capture about 0.39% of the sample.

A word on this clone: The antigen it binds to is not known. The input lacks base qualities; no much larger clone sits a single base away.

Beyond this particular receptor, the publication reports: Sharing across a few donors was observed for 4.5% to 6.5% of naive CD4, under 4% of naive CD8, over 2% of memory CD4, and about 0.39% of memory CD8 clonotypes. Pairwise subsampling indicated that sequencing depth was expected to affect the degree of clonotype sharing among donors. Rarefaction of sorted-subset datasets indicated incomplete sequencing despite the large sequencing depth. Because the study included only a small number of donors, the genetic and exposure-history diversity represented was limited. Naive subsets generally had larger estimated clonotype richness than memory subsets did. Sampling was limited to blood, and TCR repertoires in tissue likely differ from TCR repertoires in blood. Compared with non-shared clonotypes, clonotypes shared by all four sorted-subset donors had higher generation probabilities.

Donors were healthy HIV-negative adults with no recently reported acute infections or vaccinations. Only Caucasian adults living in Nashville, Tennessee, USA were represented among the donors. CD4+ T cells were enriched through magnetic negative selection, after which naive cells were positively selected on CD45RA and the remaining negative fraction served as the memory subset. Blood was obtained by leukapheresis, after which PBMCs were separated by Ficoll-Histopaque density gradient centrifugation and cryopreserved in liquid nitrogen vapor phase. Analytical flow cytometry was used to check the purity and quantity of each magnetically sorted T cell population. From each sorted fraction, genomic DNA was isolated and quantified by UV absorbance on a Nanodrop 2000c.

This receptor chain uses TRBV18 and TRBJ1-1; the best D guess is TRBD1, with 6 bases matching. The receptor comes from a man younger than 30 in good health. Some clones in this sample may be carry-over from other donors' samples. Sequenced sample: naive CD4+ T cells from PBMCs. The cell subset or site label of this sample denotes: CD45RA+ positively selected. The DNA is TGTGCCAGCTCTCGGGGGGGACAAGAGAACACTGAAGCTTTCTTT. Its protein reads: CASSRGGQENTEAFF.